Reported below is one T cell receptor beta chain. Its cognate antigen is unknown. Donor samples were obtained from healthy Caucasian individuals from Russia, aged about 6 to 100. Each sample yielded at least 5.5 micrograms of PBMC total RNA. This specimen belongs to a study of blood T cells in healthy people across ages. Study-wide results and caveats: The study lacked donor CMV status, which possibly confounded expanded clonotype changes.

V gave up 6 bases and J gave up 1 base; unmatched junction bases: 8. Germline assignment: CDR1 MNHNY and CDR2 SVGAGI (reference sequence). This CDR3 is built from 16 residues. Next came a second PCR, run for roughly 6 to 11 cycles, which used a sample-barcoded 5' primer along with a J-beta primer mix. Every single cDNA molecule received a tag from a template-switch adaptor with 12 random nucleotides. From the 5' RACE reads, TCRdb called clonotypes with MiXCR, one entry per CDR3 protein. The sample carries approximately 1.5 million distinct CDR3 sequences, less than 45% recorded once. The receptor was isolated from a woman aged 18-29 years in good health. The chain has TRBV6-6 and TRBJ1-5; 8 nucleotides agree with TRBD1. The material sequenced was blood. In DNA form, the CDR3 reads TGTGCCAGCAGCACCCGGACAGGGCTAAGCAATCAGCCCCAGCATTTT. Amino acid sequence: CASSTRTGLSNQPQHF.